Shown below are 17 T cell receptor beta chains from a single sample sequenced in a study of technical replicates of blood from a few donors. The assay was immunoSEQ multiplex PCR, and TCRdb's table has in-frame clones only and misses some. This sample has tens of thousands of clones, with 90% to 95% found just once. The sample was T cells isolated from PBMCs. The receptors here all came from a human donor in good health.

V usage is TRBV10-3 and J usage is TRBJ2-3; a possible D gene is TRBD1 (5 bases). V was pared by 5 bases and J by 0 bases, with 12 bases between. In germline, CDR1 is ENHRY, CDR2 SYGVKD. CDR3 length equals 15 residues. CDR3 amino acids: CAISQTGSSTDTQYF. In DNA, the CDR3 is TGTGCCATCAGTCAAACAGGTTCTAGCACAGATACGCAGTATTTT.

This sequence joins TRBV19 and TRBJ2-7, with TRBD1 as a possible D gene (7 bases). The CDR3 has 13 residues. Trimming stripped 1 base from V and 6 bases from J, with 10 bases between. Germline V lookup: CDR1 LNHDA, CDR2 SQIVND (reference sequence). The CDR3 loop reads CASSIGGTAEQYF. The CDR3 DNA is TGTGCCAGTAGTATAGGCGGGACAGCCGAGCAGTACTTC.

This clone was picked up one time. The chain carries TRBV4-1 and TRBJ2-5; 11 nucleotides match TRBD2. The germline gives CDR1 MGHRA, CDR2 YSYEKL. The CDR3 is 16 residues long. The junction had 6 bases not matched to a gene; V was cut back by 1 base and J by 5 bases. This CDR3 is CASSQALAGGRETQYF. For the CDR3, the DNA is TGCGCCAGCAGCCAAGCCTTAGCGGGGGGGCGGGAGACCCAGTACTTC.

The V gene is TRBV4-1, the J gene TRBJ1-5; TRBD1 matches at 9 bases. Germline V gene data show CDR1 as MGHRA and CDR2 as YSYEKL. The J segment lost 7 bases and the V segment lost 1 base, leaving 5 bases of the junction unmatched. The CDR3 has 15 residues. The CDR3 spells CASSQVRTGEQPQHF. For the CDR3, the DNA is TGCGCCAGCAGCCAAGTCCGGACAGGGGAACAGCCCCAGCATTTT.

This CDR3 is CASSLRGLTEAFF. The DNA for the CDR3 is TGTGCCAGCAGCTTGAGGGGTCTCACTGAAGCTTTCTTT. The chain uses TRBV5-4 and TRBJ1-1, with a tentative D call TRBD1 (5 bases). The V gene's germline CDR1 is SGHNT and CDR2 YYREEE (reference sequence). V lost 1 base and J 4 bases, leaving 8 bases between the germline ends. This CDR3 region has 13 residues.

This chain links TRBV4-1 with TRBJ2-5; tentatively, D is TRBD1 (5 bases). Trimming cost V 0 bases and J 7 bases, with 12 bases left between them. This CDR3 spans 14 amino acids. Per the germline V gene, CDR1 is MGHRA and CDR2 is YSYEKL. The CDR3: CASSQEEQVGTQYF. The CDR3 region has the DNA TGCGCCAGCAGCCAAGAAGAACAGGTGGGGACCCAGTACTTC.

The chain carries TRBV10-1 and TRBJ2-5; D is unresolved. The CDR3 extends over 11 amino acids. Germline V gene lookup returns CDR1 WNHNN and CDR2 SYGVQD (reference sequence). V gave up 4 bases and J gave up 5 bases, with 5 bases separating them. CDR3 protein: CASSVGETQYF. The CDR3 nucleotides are TGCGCCAGCAGTGTCGGTGAGACCCAGTACTTC.

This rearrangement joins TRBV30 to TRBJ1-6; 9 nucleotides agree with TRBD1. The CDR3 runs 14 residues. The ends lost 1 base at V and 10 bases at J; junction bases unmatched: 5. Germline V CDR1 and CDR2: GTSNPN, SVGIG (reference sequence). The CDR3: CAWSGGQGSSPLHF. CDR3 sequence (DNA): TGTGCCTGGAGTGGGGGACAGGGTTCATCACCCCTCCACTTT.

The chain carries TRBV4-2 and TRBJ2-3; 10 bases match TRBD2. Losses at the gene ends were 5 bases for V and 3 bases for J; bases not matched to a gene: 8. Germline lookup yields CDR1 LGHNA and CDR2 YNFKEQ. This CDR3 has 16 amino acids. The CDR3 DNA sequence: TGTGCCAGCAGCTCCCGAGCGGGGGGGCTAACAGATACGCAGTATTTT. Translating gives CASSSRAGGLTDTQYF.

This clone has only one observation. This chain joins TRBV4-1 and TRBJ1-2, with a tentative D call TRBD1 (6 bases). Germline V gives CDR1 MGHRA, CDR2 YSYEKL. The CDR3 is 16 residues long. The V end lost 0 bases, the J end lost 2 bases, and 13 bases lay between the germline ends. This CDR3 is CASSQDRAQGNYGYTF. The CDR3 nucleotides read TGCGCCAGCAGCCAAGATCGGGCGCAGGGGAACTATGGCTACACCTTC.

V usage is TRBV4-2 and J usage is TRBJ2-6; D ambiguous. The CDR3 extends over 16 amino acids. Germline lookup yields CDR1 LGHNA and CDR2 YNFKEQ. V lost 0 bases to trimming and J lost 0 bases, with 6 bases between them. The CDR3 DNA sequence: TGTGCCAGCAGCCAAGAGCAGGCCTCTGGGGCCAACGTCCTGACTTTC. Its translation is CASSQEQASGANVLTF.

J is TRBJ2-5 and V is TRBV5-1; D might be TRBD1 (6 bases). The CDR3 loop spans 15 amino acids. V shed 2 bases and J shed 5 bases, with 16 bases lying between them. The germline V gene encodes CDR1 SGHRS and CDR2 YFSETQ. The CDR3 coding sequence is TGCGCCAGCAGCTTAGGGGACACTGGGTGGGAGACCCAGTACTTC. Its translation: CASSLGDTGWETQYF.

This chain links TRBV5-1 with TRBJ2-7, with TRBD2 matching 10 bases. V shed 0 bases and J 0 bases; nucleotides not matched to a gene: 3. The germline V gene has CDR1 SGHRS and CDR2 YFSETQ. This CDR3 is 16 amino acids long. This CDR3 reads CASSLGLAGLSYEQYF. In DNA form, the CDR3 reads TGCGCCAGCAGCTTGGGACTAGCGGGTCTCTCCTACGAGCAGTACTTC. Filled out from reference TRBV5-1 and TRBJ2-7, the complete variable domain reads KAGVTQTPRYLIKTRGQQVTLSCSPISGHRSVSWYQQTPGQGLQFLFEYFSETQRNKGNFPGRFSGRQFSNSRSEMNVSTLELGDSALYLCASSLGLAGLSYEQYFGPGTRLTVT.

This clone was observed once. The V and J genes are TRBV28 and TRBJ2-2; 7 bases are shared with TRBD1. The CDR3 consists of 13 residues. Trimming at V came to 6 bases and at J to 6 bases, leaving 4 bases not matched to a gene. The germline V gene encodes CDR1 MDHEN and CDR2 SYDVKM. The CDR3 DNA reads TGTGCCAGCAGGGTACAGGGGCCCGGGGAGCTGTTTTTT. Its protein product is CASRVQGPGELFF.

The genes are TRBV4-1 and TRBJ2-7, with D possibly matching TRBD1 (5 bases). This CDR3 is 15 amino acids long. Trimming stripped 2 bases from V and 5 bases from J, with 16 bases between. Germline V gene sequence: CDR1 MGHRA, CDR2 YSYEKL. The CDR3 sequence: CASSQWGSPANEQYF. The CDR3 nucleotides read TGCGCCAGCAGCCAATGGGGCAGTCCAGCTAACGAGCAGTACTTC.

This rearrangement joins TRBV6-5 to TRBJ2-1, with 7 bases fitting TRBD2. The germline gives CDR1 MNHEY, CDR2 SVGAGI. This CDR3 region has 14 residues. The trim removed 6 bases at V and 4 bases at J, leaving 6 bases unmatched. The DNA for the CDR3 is TGTGCCAGCAGACTGGGGGGGGGTTACAATGAGCAGTTCTTC. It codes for CASRLGGGYNEQFF.

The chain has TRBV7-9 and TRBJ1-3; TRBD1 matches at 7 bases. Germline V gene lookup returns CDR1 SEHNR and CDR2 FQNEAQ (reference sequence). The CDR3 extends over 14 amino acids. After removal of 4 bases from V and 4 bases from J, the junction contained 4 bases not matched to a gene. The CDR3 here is CASSSRGSGNTIYF. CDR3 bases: TGTGCCAGCAGCTCCAGGGGGTCGGGAAACACCATATATTTT.